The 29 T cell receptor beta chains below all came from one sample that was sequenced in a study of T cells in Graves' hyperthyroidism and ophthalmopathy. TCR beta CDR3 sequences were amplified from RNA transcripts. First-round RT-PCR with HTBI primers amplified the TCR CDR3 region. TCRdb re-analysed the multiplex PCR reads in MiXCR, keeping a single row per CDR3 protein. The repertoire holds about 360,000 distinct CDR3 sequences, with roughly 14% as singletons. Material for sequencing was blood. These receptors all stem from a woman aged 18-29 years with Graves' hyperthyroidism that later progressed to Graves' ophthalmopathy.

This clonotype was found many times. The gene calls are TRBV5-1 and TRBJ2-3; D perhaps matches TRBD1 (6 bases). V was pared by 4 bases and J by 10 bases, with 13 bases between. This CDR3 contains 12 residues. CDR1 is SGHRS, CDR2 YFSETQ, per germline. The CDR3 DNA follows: TGCGCCAGCAGCGTACAGGGTCGGGCGCAGTATTTT. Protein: CASSVQGRAQYF.

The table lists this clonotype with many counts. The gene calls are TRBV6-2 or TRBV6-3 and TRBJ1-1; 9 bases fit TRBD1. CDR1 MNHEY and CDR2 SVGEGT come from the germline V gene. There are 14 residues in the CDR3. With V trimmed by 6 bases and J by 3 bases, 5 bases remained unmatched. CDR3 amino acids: CASSSTGGDTEAFF. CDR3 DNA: TGTGCCAGCAGCTCGACAGGGGGGGACACTGAAGCTTTCTTT.

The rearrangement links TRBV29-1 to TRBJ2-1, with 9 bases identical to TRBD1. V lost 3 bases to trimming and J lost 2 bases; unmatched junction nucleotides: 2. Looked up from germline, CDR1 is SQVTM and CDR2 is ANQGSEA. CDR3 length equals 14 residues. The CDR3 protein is CSVEHRGPYNEQFF. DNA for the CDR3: TGCAGCGTTGAGCACAGGGGGCCCTACAATGAGCAGTTCTTC.

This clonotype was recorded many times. CDR3 nucleotides: TGTGCCAGCAGTTTGTTCACGAGGGGGCCCGAAGCGTTCAATCAGCCCCAGCATTTT. Protein sequence: CASSLFTRGPEAFNQPQHF. This chain connects TRBV28 to TRBJ1-5, with 7 bases fitting TRBD1. The V and J ends lost 3 bases and 3 bases, in that order; junction bases with no gene match: 17. The CDR3 has 19 residues. In germline, CDR1 is MDHEN, CDR2 SYDVKM.

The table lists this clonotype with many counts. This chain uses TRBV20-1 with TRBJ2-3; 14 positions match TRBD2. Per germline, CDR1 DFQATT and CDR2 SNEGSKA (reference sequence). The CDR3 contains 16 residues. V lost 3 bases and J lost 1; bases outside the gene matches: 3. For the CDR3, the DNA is TGCAGTGCTAGCGGGACTAGCGGGAGAGGCACAGATACGCAGTATTTT. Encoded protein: CSASGTSGRGTDTQYF.

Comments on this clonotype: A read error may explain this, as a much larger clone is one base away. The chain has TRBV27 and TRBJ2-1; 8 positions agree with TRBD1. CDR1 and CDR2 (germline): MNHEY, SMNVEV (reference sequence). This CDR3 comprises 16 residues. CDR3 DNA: TGTTCCAGCAGTTTATCGGTGGGACAGGTTATGTATGAGCAGTTCTTC. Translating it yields CSSSLSVGQVMYEQFF.

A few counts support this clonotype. CDR3 protein: CASTIPGGIQYF. The CDR3 region has the DNA TGTGCCAGCACCATCCCGGGGGGGATTCAGTACTTC. The rearrangement joins TRBV6-2 or TRBV6-3 to TRBJ2-4; the match to TRBD2 covers 8 bases. CDR1 is MNHEY, CDR2 SVGEGT, per germline. The CDR3 extends over 12 amino acids. The ends lost 7 bases at V and 10 bases at J; junction bases unmatched: 6.

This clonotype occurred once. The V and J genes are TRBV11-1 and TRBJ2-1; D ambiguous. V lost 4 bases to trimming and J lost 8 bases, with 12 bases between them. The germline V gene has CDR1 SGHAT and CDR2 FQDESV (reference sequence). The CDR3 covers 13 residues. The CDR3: CASSSTTSDEQFF. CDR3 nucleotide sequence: TGTGCCAGCAGCTCCACGACCTCCGATGAGCAGTTCTTC.

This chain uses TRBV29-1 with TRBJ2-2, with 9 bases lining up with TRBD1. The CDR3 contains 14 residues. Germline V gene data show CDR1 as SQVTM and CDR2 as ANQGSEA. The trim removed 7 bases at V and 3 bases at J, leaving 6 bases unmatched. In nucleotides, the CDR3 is TGCAGCGCCGACAGGGGGTGGGACACCGGGGAGCTGTTTTTT. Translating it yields CSADRGWDTGELFF.

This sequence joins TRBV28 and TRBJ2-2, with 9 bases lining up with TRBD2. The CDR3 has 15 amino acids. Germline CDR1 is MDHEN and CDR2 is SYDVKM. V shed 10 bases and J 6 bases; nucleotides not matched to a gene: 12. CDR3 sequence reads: CAIRGGVGSPGELFF. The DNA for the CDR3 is TGTGCCATCCGCGGGGGGGTAGGTTCACCCGGGGAGCTGTTTTTT.

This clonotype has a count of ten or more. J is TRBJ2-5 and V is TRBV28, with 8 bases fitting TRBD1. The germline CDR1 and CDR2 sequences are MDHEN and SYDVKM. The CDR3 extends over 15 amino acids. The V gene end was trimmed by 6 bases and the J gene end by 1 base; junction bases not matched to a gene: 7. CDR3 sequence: CASSPTGDPQETQYF. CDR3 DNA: TGTGCCAGCAGCCCGACAGGGGATCCCCAAGAGACCCAGTACTTC.

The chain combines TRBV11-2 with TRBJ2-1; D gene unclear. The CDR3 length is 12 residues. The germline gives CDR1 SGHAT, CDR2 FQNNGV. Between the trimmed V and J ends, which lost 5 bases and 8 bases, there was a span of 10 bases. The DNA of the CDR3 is TGTGCCAGCAGCCTCAGCGCGGATGAGCAGTTCTTC. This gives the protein CASSLSADEQFF. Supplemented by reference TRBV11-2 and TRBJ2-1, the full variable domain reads EAGVAQSPRYKIIEKRQSVAFWCNPISGHATLYWYQQILGQGPKLLIQFQNNGVVDDSQLPKDRFSAERLKGVDSTLKIQPAKLEDSAVYLCASSLSADEQFFGPGTRLTVL.

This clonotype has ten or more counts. CDR3 region: CASSLLGTYPYEQYF. CDR3 bases: TGTGCCAGCAGTTTATTGGGAACCTACCCCTACGAGCAGTACTTC. The gene calls are TRBV28 and TRBJ2-7; no clear D gene. The CDR3 length is 15 residues. The germline CDR1 and CDR2 sequences are MDHEN and SYDVKM. The germline V and J ends were trimmed by 1 base and 2 bases, with 12 bases remaining between them.

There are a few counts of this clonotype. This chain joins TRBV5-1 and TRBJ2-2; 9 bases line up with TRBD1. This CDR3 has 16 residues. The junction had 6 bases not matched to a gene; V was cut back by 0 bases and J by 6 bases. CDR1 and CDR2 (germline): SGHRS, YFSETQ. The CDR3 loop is CASSLAGTGISGELFF. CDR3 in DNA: TGCGCCAGCAGCTTGGCCGGGACAGGGATTTCCGGGGAGCTGTTTTTT.

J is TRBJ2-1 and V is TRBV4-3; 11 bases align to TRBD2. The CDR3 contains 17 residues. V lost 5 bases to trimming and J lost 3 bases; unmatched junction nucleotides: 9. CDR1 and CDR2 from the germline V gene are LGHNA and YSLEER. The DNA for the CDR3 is TGCGCCAGCAGCGAAGTCGTAGGACTAGCGGGCTACAATGAGCAGTTCTTC. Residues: CASSEVVGLAGYNEQFF.

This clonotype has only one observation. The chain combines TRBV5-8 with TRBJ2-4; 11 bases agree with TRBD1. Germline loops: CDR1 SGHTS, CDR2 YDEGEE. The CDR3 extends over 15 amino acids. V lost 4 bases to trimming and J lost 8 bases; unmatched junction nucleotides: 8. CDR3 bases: TGTGCCAGCAGCAGGGGACAGGGGGAATTGGACATTCAGTACTTC. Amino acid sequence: CASSRGQGELDIQYF.

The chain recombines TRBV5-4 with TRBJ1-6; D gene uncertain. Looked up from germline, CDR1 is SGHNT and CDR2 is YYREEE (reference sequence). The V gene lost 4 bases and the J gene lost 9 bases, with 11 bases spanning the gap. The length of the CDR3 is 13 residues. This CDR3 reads CASSGPAGSPLHF. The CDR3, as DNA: TGTGCCAGCAGCGGCCCGGCCGGTTCACCCCTCCACTTT.

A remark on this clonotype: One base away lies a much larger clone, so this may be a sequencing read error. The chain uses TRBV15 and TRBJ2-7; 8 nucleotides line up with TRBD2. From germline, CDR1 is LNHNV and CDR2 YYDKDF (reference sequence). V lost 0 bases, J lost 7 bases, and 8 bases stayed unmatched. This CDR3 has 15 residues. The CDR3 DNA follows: TGTGCCACCAGCAGAGATCCAGCGGGAGAGACTGAGCAGTACTTC. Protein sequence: CATSRDPAGETEQYF.

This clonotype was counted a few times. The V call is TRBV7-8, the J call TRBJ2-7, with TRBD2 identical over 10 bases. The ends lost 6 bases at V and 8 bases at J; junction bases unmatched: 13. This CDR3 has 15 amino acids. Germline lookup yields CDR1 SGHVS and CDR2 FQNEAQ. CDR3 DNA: TGTGCCAGCAGTTGGACTAGCGGACAGGGAAACAAGCAGTACTTC. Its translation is CASSWTSGQGNKQYF.

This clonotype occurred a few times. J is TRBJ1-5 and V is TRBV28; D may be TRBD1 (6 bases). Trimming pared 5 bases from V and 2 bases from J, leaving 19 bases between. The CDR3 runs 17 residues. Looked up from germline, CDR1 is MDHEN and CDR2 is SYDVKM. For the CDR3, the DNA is TGTGCCAGCAGTACGGGGGGCACGAGGATAGGCAATCAGCCCCAGCATTTT. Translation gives CASSTGGTRIGNQPQHF.

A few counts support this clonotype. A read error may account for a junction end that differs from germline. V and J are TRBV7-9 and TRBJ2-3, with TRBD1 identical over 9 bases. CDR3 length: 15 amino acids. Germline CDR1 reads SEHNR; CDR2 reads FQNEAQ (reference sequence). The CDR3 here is CAGRGPGQGTDTQYF. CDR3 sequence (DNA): TGTGCCGGCAGGGGCCCAGGACAGGGGACAGATACGCAGTATTTT.

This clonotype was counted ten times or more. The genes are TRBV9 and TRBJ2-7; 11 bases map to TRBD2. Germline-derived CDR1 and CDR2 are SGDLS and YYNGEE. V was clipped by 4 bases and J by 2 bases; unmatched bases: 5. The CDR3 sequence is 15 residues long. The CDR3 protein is CASSLGTSGAYEQYF. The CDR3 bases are TGTGCCAGCAGCTTAGGGACTAGCGGAGCCTACGAGCAGTACTTC.

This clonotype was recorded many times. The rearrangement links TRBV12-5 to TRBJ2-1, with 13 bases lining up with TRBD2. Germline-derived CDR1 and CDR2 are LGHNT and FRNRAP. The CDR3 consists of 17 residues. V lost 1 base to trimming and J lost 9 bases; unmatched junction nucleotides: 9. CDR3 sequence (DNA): TGTGCTAGTGGTTTGGGGACTAGCGGGAGAGGGGGGGGTGAGCAGTTCTTC. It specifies CASGLGTSGRGGGEQFF.

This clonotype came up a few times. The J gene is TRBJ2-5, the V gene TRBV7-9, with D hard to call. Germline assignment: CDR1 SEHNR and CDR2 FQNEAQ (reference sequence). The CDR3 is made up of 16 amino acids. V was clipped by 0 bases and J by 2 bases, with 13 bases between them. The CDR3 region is CASSLATRPNQETQYF. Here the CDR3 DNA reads TGTGCCAGCAGCTTAGCAACGCGACCGAATCAAGAGACCCAGTACTTC.

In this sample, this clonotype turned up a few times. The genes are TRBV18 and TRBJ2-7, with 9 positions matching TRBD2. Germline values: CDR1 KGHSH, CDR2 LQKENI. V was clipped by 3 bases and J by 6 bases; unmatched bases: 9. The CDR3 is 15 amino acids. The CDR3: CASSPRRLAGSEQYF. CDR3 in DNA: TGTGCCAGCTCACCCCGGCGGCTAGCGGGGAGCGAGCAGTACTTC.

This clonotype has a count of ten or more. Here the CDR3 DNA reads TGTGCCAGCAGCCGACGACAGGAGTCCTACGAGCAGTACTTC. Translating gives CASSRRQESYEQYF. The rearrangement joins TRBV2 to TRBJ2-7; possibly TRBD1 for D (6 bases). Germline V gene data show CDR1 as SNHLY and CDR2 as FYNNEI. V was cut by 6 bases and J by 1 base, with 13 bases left in between. The CDR3 is made up of 14 amino acids.

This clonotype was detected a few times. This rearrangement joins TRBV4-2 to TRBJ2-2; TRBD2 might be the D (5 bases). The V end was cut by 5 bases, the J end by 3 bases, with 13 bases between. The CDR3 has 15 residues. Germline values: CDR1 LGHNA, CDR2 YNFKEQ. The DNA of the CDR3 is TGTGCCAGCAGCGCTCGCGATAGCGACACCGGGGAGCTGTTTTTT. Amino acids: CASSARDSDTGELFF.

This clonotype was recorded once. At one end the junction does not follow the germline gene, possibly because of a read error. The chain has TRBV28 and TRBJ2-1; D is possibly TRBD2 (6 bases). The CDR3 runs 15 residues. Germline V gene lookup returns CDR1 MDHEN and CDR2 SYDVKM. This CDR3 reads CVSSLGGGENNEQFF. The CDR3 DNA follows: TGTGTCAGCAGCTTGGGGGGTGGCGAAAACAATGAGCAGTTCTTC.

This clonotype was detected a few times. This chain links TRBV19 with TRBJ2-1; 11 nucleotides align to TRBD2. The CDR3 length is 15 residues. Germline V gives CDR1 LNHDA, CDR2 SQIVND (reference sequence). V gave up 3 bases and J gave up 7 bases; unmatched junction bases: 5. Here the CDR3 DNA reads TGTGCCAGTAGTATTTCTAGCGGGAGGTCAAATGAGCAGTTCTTC. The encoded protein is CASSISSGRSNEQFF.